This T cell receptor (beta chain) was found in a study of blood T cell repertoires in COVID-19. Across the study: Material from acute and convalescent COVID-19 was sourced from the United States, Italy and Spain. In each case, the material was cDNA or gDNA derived from T cells, B-cell-depleted T cells, or PBMCs.

CDR1 and CDR2 from the germline V gene are SGDLS and YYNGEE. This CDR3 has 18 residues. Trimming removed 4 bases at V and 8 bases at J, with 30 bases between. Original handling: Quantification of nucleated cells was approximated via reference gene primer amplification. Repertoires were generated with immunoSEQ multiplex PCR, while TCRdb's copy carries only in-frame clones and drops some. That table gives V, J and clone size, and the DNA gave D and trimming. The table lists under 200,000 clones, 85% to 90% of them singletons. The sequencing input was peripheral blood. The receptor was derived from a man aged 35 to 55 with active or convalescent COVID-19. The V and J genes are TRBV9 and TRBJ1-2, with D perhaps matching TRBD1 (6 bases). The CDR3 sequence: CASSPADLALQGSQGYTF. CDR3 DNA: TGTGCCAGCAGCCCCGCGGATTTGGCCCTACAGGGTAGTCAGGGCTACACCTTC.